The sequence of this T cell receptor (beta chain) was determined in a study of control samples from healthy donors and cancer patients. The method was immunoSEQ multiplex PCR; TCRdb's version includes in-frame clones alone and lacks a portion of them. The data hold 120,000 to 150,000 clones, with about 90% observed a single time. Between the trimmed V and J ends, which lost 7 bases and 7 bases, there was a span of 19 bases. The CDR3 runs to 14 residues. The germline V gene has CDR1 SNHLY and CDR2 FYNNEI. This TCR was sampled from a man younger than 30 in good health. The V call is TRBV2, the J call TRBJ1-1; D may be TRBD1 (5 bases). Sequenced: blood. The CDR3 DNA is TGTGCCAGCACACTTTTCGTGGGGCTGGATGAAGCTTTCTTT. This encodes CASTLFVGLDEAFF.